The next 6 T cell receptor beta chains were all read from a single sample in a study of preoperative IRX-2 immunotherapy in early breast cancer. The data were produced by immunoSEQ multiplex PCR, yet TCRdb's version contains in-frame clones alone and is incomplete. The sample includes around 88,000 clones, roughly 89% of them seen just once. Treatment noted: preoperative locoregional IRX-2 cytokine immunotherapy. The input for sequencing was tumor tissue, taken after IRX-2 immunotherapy. The source is a human donor with breast cancer.

The chain recombines TRBV29-1 with TRBJ2-2, with TRBD1 matching 9 bases. Germline CDR1 and CDR2: SQVTM and ANQGSEA. The CDR3 has 12 residues. The V and J ends lost 7 bases and 4 bases, in that order; junction bases with no gene match: 1. CDR3 in amino acids: CSAGQGTGELFF. In DNA form, the CDR3 reads TGCAGCGCGGGACAGGGCACCGGGGAGCTGTTTTTT.

This rearrangement joins TRBV6-8 to TRBJ1-1, with unresolved D. V gave up 5 bases and J gave up 1 base, with 26 bases separating them. The CDR3 has 19 residues. Germline values: CDR1 MNHGY, CDR2 SAAAGT. This CDR3 reads CASSTRARTPGKGNTEAFF. CDR3 nucleotides: TGTGCCAGCAGTACGAGGGCGAGGACCCCCGGTAAGGGGAACACTGAAGCTTTCTTT.

Comments on this clone: This same CDR3 is encoded by further DNA sequences in the sample. CDR3: CASSYGGGQETQYF. CDR3 DNA sequence: TGTGCCAGCAGTTACGGCGGGGGGCAAGAGACCCAGTACTTC. The rearrangement joins TRBV6-8 to TRBJ2-5; 8 bases fit TRBD2. The CDR3 extends over 14 amino acids. Per the germline V gene, CDR1 is MNHGY and CDR2 is SAAAGT. Germline trimming cut 2 bases from V and 2 bases from J; bases unmatched to any gene: 1.

The chain uses TRBV30 and TRBJ2-2; the D gene is possibly TRBD2 (5 bases). The germline CDR1 and CDR2 sequences are GTSNPN and SVGIG (reference sequence). This CDR3 spans 14 amino acids. V lost 3 bases to trimming and J lost 1 base, with 9 bases between them. The CDR3 spells CAWRPAGNTGELFF. CDR3 sequence (DNA): TGTGCCTGGAGGCCCGCGGGGAACACCGGGGAGCTGTTTTTT.

This chain links TRBV10-1 with TRBJ2-2, with a tentative D call TRBD2 (6 bases). V was cut by 1 base and J by 0 bases, with 12 bases left in between. The CDR3 runs to 17 residues. Germline V CDR1 and CDR2: WNHNN, SYGVQD (reference sequence). Written as DNA, the CDR3 is TGCGCCAGCAGTGAGTGGGGGGACGTCGCGAACACCGGGGAGCTGTTTTTT. Translating gives CASSEWGDVANTGELFF.

This chain uses TRBV29-1 with TRBJ2-1, with TRBD1 matching 9 bases. CDR1 and CDR2 (germline): SQVTM, ANQGSEA. The CDR3 runs 15 residues. With 6 bases clipped from V and 4 bases from J, the junction kept 10 bases outside the gene matches. CDR3 in amino acids: CSVTVGQGIYNEQFF. In nucleotides, the CDR3 is TGCAGCGTCACTGTGGGACAGGGCATATACAATGAGCAGTTCTTC.